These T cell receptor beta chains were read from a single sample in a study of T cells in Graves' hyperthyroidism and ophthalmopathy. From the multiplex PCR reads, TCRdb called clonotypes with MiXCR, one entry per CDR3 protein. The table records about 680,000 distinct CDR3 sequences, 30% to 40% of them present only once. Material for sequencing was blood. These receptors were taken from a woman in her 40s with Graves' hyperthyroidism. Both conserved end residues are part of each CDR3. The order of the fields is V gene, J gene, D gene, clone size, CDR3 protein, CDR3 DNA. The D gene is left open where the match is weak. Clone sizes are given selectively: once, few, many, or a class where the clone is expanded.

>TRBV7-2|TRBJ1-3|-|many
CASSQLGNTIYF
TGTGCCAGCAGCCAACTAGGAAACACCATATATTTT
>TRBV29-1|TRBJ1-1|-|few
CSVVPAGANTEAFF
TGCAGCGTTGTGCCAGCTGGGGCCAACACTGAAGCTTTCTTT
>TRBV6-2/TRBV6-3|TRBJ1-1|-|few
CASSWNRDERAFF
TGTGCCAGCAGTTGGAACAGGGATGAAAGGGCTTTCTTT
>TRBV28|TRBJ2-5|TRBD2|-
CASSLLLAGGETQYF
TGTGCCAGCAGTTTATTACTAGCGGGGGGGGAGACCCAGTACTTC
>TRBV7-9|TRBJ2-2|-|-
CASSPRRDTKVTGELFF
TGTGCCAGCAGCCCTCGACGGGATACTAAGGTGACCGGGGAGCTGTTTTTT
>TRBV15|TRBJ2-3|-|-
CATSDSGTSTDTQYF
TGTGCCACCAGCGATAGCGGAACTAGCACAGATACGCAGTATTTT
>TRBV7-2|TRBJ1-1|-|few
CASSFLASNTEAFF
TGTGCCAGCAGCTTCTTAGCCTCGAACACTGAAGCTTTCTTT
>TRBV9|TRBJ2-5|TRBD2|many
CASSGGETQETQYF
TGTGCCAGCAGTGGGGGGGAGACCCAAGAGACCCAGTACTTC
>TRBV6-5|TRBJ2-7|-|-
CASSSFSVQSMAEQYF
TGTGCCAGCAGTTCTTTTTCTGTACAGTCGATGGCCGAGCAGTACTTC
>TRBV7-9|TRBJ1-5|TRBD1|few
CASSSQDPDRGLHQPQHF
TGTGCCAGCAGCTCCCAGGACCCAGACAGGGGGCTCCATCAGCCCCAGCATTTT
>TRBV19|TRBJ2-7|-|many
CASSSGVGSTYEQYF
TGTGCCAGTAGTTCAGGGGTGGGATCGACCTACGAGCAGTACTTC
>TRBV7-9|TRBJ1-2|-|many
CASSLVVSEYGYTF
TGTGCCAGCAGCTTAGTCGTGTCTGAATATGGCTACACCTTC
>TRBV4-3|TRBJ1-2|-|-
CASSQNHIGDHGYTF
TGCGCCAGCAGCCAAAATCATATAGGGGACCATGGCTACACCTTC
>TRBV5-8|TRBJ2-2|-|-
CASVVGATGELFF
TGTGCCAGCGTGGTGGGGGCAACCGGGGAGCTGTTTTTT
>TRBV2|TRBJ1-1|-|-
CASSGVGLNTEAFF
TGTGCCAGCAGTGGGGTGGGACTGAACACTGAAGCTTTCTTT
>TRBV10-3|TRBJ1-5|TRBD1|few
CASQQGASDNQPQHF
TGTGCCAGTCAACAGGGGGCGAGCGACAATCAGCCCCAGCATTTT
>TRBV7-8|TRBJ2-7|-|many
CASSLHPGARDEQYF
TGTGCCAGCAGCTTACACCCGGGGGCAAGAGACGAGCAGTACTTC
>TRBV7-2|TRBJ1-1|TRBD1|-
CASSPRQGLNTEAFF
TGTGCCAGCAGCCCGAGACAGGGGTTGAACACTGAAGCTTTCTTT
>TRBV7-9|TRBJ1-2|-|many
CASSQTGINYGYTF
TGTGCCAGCAGCCAAACTGGGATTAACTATGGCTACACCTTC
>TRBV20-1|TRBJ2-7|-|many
CSARGRGDYEQYF
TGCAGTGCTAGGGGCAGGGGGGACTACGAGCAGTACTTC
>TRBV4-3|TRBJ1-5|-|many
CASSQGWGQPQHF
TGCGCCAGCAGCCAAGGTTGGGGACAGCCCCAGCATTTT
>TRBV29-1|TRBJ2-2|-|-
CSVGGTGELFF
TGCAGCGTTGGTGGTACCGGGGAGCTGTTTTTT
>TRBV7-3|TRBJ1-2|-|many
CASSSTGTPAYGYTF
TGTGCCAGCAGCTCCACAGGGACCCCCGCCTATGGCTACACCTTC
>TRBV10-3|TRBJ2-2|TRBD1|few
CAIFFDRVNTGELFF
TGTGCCATCTTCTTCGACAGGGTAAACACCGGGGAGCTGTTTTTT
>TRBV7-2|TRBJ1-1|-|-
CASSLGGAAEAFF
TGTGCCAGCAGCTTAGGAGGGGCGGCAGAAGCTTTCTTT
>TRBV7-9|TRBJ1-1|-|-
CASRLLGGLNTEAFF
TGTGCCAGCAGATTACTGGGGGGACTGAACACTGAAGCTTTCTTT
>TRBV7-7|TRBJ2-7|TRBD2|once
CASSLGRGGNEQYF
TGTGCTAGCAGCCTAGGGAGGGGAGGCAACGAGCAGTACTTC